Listed below are T cell receptor beta chains from one sample, sequenced in a study of blood T cell repertoires in COVID-19. Libraries were prepared by immunoSEQ multiplex PCR; TCRdb keeps only in-frame clonotypes and omits some of them. The sample includes 70,000 or so clones, around 84% seen only once; the top ten take approximately 4.2%. The material sequenced was peripheral blood. These receptors all stem from a man aged 50-60 years with acute or convalescent COVID-19. CDR3s include the opening cysteine and the closing phenylalanine or tryptophan. Each record gives: D gene, J gene, V gene, clone size, CDR3 protein, CDR3 DNA. The D gene is left open where the match is weak. A clone size is listed for some rows: how often the clone was seen (once, few, many), or a class if it is expanded.

d_gene: NA
j_gene: TRBJ1-5
v_gene: TRBV18
abundance: few
CDR3aa: CASSPAQGKNQPQHF
CDR3nt: TGTGCCAGCTCACCGGCACAGGGAAAGAATCAGCCCCAGCATTTT

d_gene: NA
j_gene: TRBJ1-1
v_gene: TRBV19
abundance: NA
CDR3aa: CASSKEKGRATEAFF
CDR3nt: TGTGCCAGTAGTAAGGAGAAGGGGCGAGCGACTGAAGCTTTCTTT

d_gene: TRBD2
j_gene: TRBJ2-1
v_gene: TRBV13
abundance: NA
CDR3aa: CASSSAGTSAWEQFF
CDR3nt: TGTGCCAGCAGCTCCGCCGGGACTAGCGCCTGGGAGCAGTTCTTC

d_gene: NA
j_gene: TRBJ1-6
v_gene: TRBV27
abundance: NA
CDR3aa: CASSPLQGRSPLHF
CDR3nt: TGTGCCAGCAGCCCCCTCCAGGGGCGGTCACCCCTCCACTTT

d_gene: TRBD2
j_gene: TRBJ2-2
v_gene: TRBV2
abundance: NA
CDR3aa: CASSDGTRGGELFF
CDR3nt: TGTGCCAGCAGTGACGGGACTAGGGGCGGGGAGCTGTTTTTT

d_gene: NA
j_gene: TRBJ2-5
v_gene: TRBV9
abundance: NA
CDR3aa: CASSVEDSLFKTQYF
CDR3nt: TGTGCCAGCAGCGTAGAGGACAGCCTTTTCAAGACCCAGTACTTC

d_gene: NA
j_gene: TRBJ2-1
v_gene: TRBV10-1
abundance: NA
CDR3aa: CASSASQAGEQFF
CDR3nt: TGCGCCAGCAGTGCGTCCCAGGCTGGGGAGCAGTTCTTC

d_gene: NA
j_gene: TRBJ1-2
v_gene: TRBV11-3
abundance: NA
CDR3aa: CASTLRRGPPLRGYTF
CDR3nt: TGTGCCAGCACCCTAAGAAGAGGGCCACCCCTGCGTGGCTACACCTTC

d_gene: TRBD1
j_gene: TRBJ2-1
v_gene: TRBV5-1
abundance: NA
CDR3aa: CASSKGGQAHNEQFF
CDR3nt: TGCGCCAGCAGCAAAGGAGGACAGGCCCACAATGAGCAGTTCTTC

d_gene: TRBD1
j_gene: TRBJ2-6
v_gene: TRBV30
abundance: NA
CDR3aa: CAWSRGQTSGANVLTF
CDR3nt: TGTGCCTGGAGTAGGGGGCAAACGTCTGGGGCCAACGTCCTGACTTTC

d_gene: NA
j_gene: TRBJ1-1
v_gene: TRBV19
abundance: NA
CDR3aa: CASSIDGRGRGTEAFF
CDR3nt: TGTGCCAGTAGTATAGATGGACGGGGGCGGGGGACTGAAGCTTTCTTT

d_gene: TRBD1
j_gene: TRBJ1-3
v_gene: TRBV6-5
abundance: NA
CDR3aa: CASTGTGGGNTIYF
CDR3nt: TGTGCCAGCACCGGGACAGGGGGCGGAAACACCATATATTTT

d_gene: NA
j_gene: TRBJ1-5
v_gene: TRBV2
abundance: once
CDR3aa: CASSADYSNQPQHF
CDR3nt: TGTGCCAGCAGCGCAGATTATAGCAATCAGCCCCAGCATTTT

d_gene: NA
j_gene: TRBJ2-5
v_gene: TRBV7-9
abundance: NA
CDR3aa: CASSLPQGQETQYF
CDR3nt: TGTGCCAGCAGCTTACCTCAGGGGCAAGAGACCCAGTACTTC

d_gene: NA
j_gene: TRBJ1-2
v_gene: TRBV30
abundance: NA
CDR3aa: CAWQSRANYGYTF
CDR3nt: TGTGCCTGGCAAAGCAGGGCCAACTATGGCTACACCTTC

d_gene: NA
j_gene: TRBJ2-1
v_gene: TRBV11-2
abundance: NA
CDR3aa: CASSLVLLADEQFF
CDR3nt: TGTGCCAGCAGCTTAGTACTCCTCGCGGATGAGCAGTTCTTC

d_gene: TRBD2
j_gene: TRBJ2-7
v_gene: TRBV3-1/TRBV3-2
abundance: NA
CDR3aa: CASSQVQREGNEQYF
CDR3nt: TGTGCCAGCAGCCAAGTTCAGCGGGAGGGCAACGAGCAGTACTTC

d_gene: TRBD2
j_gene: TRBJ2-1
v_gene: TRBV7-6
abundance: NA
CDR3aa: CASSSPPSGGANEQFF
CDR3nt: TGTGCCAGCAGCTCCCCCCCTAGCGGGGGGGCTAATGAGCAGTTCTTC

d_gene: NA
j_gene: TRBJ1-5
v_gene: TRBV6-2/TRBV6-3
abundance: NA
CDR3aa: CASSPPRGKGQPQHF
CDR3nt: TGTGCCAGCAGTCCCCCAAGAGGGAAGGGTCAGCCCCAGCATTTT

d_gene: NA
j_gene: TRBJ2-7
v_gene: TRBV28
abundance: NA
CDR3aa: CASCGEAYEQYF
CDR3nt: TGTGCCAGCTGCGGGGAGGCCTACGAGCAGTACTTC

d_gene: NA
j_gene: TRBJ2-2
v_gene: TRBV19
abundance: NA
CDR3aa: CASSMTGSTGELFF
CDR3nt: TGTGCCAGTAGTATGACTGGCTCGACCGGGGAGCTGTTTTTT

d_gene: NA
j_gene: TRBJ2-5
v_gene: TRBV5-1
abundance: NA
CDR3aa: CASSLAGWETQYF
CDR3nt: TGCGCCAGCAGCTTGGCGGGGTGGGAGACCCAGTACTTC